A selection of T cell receptor beta chains follows, all from one sample in a study of blood T cell repertoires in COVID-19. Here immunoSEQ multiplex PCR was the method, and the copy in TCRdb shows in-frame clones only, minus some. This sample yields fewer than 350,000 clones, of which approximately 89% are seen a single time; 3% to 4% belongs to the top ten. Sequenced: peripheral blood. The receptor source for this set is a woman aged 60-70 years with COVID-19, enrolled during active disease. CDR3s include the opening cysteine and the closing phenylalanine or tryptophan. Each record gives: D gene, J gene, V gene, clone size, CDR3 DNA, CDR3 protein. D genes are given only for firm matches. Rows may omit the clone size; those that give it use once, few, many or a size class.

D gene: TRBD2
J gene: TRBJ2-3
V gene: TRBV4-1
clone size: -
CDR3 DNA: TGCGCCAGCAGCCACATGAGCGGGGGGGCAGATACGCAGTATTTT
CDR3 protein: CASSHMSGGADTQYF

D gene: -
J gene: TRBJ2-3
V gene: TRBV5-6
clone size: -
CDR3 DNA: TGTGCCAGCAGCAAAACTAGTAATACGCAGTATTTT
CDR3 protein: CASSKTSNTQYF

D gene: -
J gene: TRBJ2-3
V gene: TRBV5-1
clone size: -
CDR3 DNA: TGCGCCAGCAGCTTGGCCTCTAGCGCCTCTAGCACAGATACGCAGTATTTT
CDR3 protein: CASSLASSASSTDTQYF

D gene: TRBD1
J gene: TRBJ1-5
V gene: TRBV7-9
clone size: -
CDR3 DNA: TGTGCCAGCAGCTTAGACGGACAGGCTAACAATCAGCCCCAGCATTTT
CDR3 protein: CASSLDGQANNQPQHF

D gene: TRBD1
J gene: TRBJ1-5
V gene: TRBV6-5
clone size: -
CDR3 DNA: TGTGCCAGCAGGCACCGGGACAGGGAGGTTCAGCCCCAGCATTTT
CDR3 protein: CASRHRDREVQPQHF

D gene: TRBD1
J gene: TRBJ1-1
V gene: TRBV2
clone size: -
CDR3 DNA: TGTGCCGGGGACAGGGTAAGCACTGAAGCTTTCTTT
CDR3 protein: CAGDRVSTEAFF

D gene: TRBD1
J gene: TRBJ1-1
V gene: TRBV19
clone size: -
CDR3 DNA: TGTGCCAGTCTAGAGTACGGGACAGTGAACACTGAAGCTTTCTTT
CDR3 protein: CASLEYGTVNTEAFF

D gene: TRBD1
J gene: TRBJ1-6
V gene: TRBV5-1
clone size: -
CDR3 DNA: TGCGCCAGCAGCTTGCGGGCAGGGGGACACAATTCACCCCTCCACTTT
CDR3 protein: CASSLRAGGHNSPLHF

D gene: -
J gene: TRBJ2-3
V gene: TRBV30
clone size: -
CDR3 DNA: TGTGCCTGGCGGGACTTTAGCACAGATACGCAGTATTTT
CDR3 protein: CAWRDFSTDTQYF

D gene: -
J gene: TRBJ1-6
V gene: TRBV6-5
clone size: few
CDR3 DNA: TGTGCCAGCCGGGAGGACGGGAGTTCACCCCTCCACTTT
CDR3 protein: CASREDGSSPLHF

D gene: -
J gene: TRBJ1-2
V gene: TRBV2
clone size: -
CDR3 DNA: TGTGCCAGCAGTGATGAGGCCGAGAACTATGGCTACACCTTC
CDR3 protein: CASSDEAENYGYTF

D gene: TRBD2
J gene: TRBJ2-7
V gene: TRBV28
clone size: few
CDR3 DNA: TGTGCCAGCAGTTTTACGGCCGGGACTAGCGGGGGATCCTACGAGCAGTACTTC
CDR3 protein: CASSFTAGTSGGSYEQYF

D gene: TRBD2
J gene: TRBJ2-1
V gene: TRBV7-3
clone size: -
CDR3 DNA: TGTGCCAGCAGCCTCGCCCGGCGGGGGGAGCAGTTCTTC
CDR3 protein: CASSLARRGEQFF

D gene: -
J gene: TRBJ1-5
V gene: TRBV5-4
clone size: -
CDR3 DNA: TGTGCCAGCAGCAGGGGTTTCAATCAGCCCCAGCATTTT
CDR3 protein: CASSRGFNQPQHF

D gene: TRBD1
J gene: TRBJ1-2
V gene: TRBV18
clone size: -
CDR3 DNA: TGTGCCAGCTCACCACCAGGATCAAGGGGGCCCTATGGCTACACCTTC
CDR3 protein: CASSPPGSRGPYGYTF

D gene: TRBD1
J gene: TRBJ1-1
V gene: TRBV6-4
clone size: -
CDR3 DNA: TGTGCCAGCAGTGACTCCACCGGGACAGGGGCCACTGAAGCTTTCTTT
CDR3 protein: CASSDSTGTGATEAFF

D gene: TRBD1
J gene: TRBJ2-7
V gene: TRBV18
clone size: -
CDR3 DNA: TGTGCCAGCTCACCGGGACAGGGTTACGACGAGCAGTACTTC
CDR3 protein: CASSPGQGYDEQYF

D gene: -
J gene: TRBJ1-5
V gene: TRBV6-5
clone size: -
CDR3 DNA: TGTGCCAGCCAAGACACAGGAAGCAATCAGCCCCAGCATTTT
CDR3 protein: CASQDTGSNQPQHF

D gene: TRBD1
J gene: TRBJ1-5
V gene: TRBV19
clone size: -
CDR3 DNA: TGTGCCAGTGACCGAAGGACAGGGGGCAATCAGCCCCAGCATTTT
CDR3 protein: CASDRRTGGNQPQHF

D gene: -
J gene: TRBJ1-1
V gene: TRBV18
clone size: -
CDR3 DNA: TGTGCCAGCTCACCAGACATAGGGGTCGCTGAAGCTTTCTTT
CDR3 protein: CASSPDIGVAEAFF

D gene: TRBD2
J gene: TRBJ2-3
V gene: TRBV2
clone size: -
CDR3 DNA: TGTGCCAGCAGTGGCAGCGGGGGATCACGCACAGATACGCAGTATTTT
CDR3 protein: CASSGSGGSRTDTQYF

D gene: -
J gene: TRBJ1-5
V gene: TRBV7-8
clone size: -
CDR3 DNA: TGTGCCAGCAGCCGGTGGGGGGGCTCCAATCAGCCCCAGCATTTT
CDR3 protein: CASSRWGGSNQPQHF

D gene: -
J gene: TRBJ1-1
V gene: TRBV11-3
clone size: -
CDR3 DNA: TGTGCCAGCAGCTTAGGAAGGGGCACCGAAGCTTTCTTT
CDR3 protein: CASSLGRGTEAFF

D gene: -
J gene: TRBJ2-5
V gene: TRBV11-2
clone size: many
CDR3 DNA: TGTGCCAGCAGCCCGCGCTCCCAGGGTGGGCTGAAGACCCAGTACTTC
CDR3 protein: CASSPRSQGGLKTQYF

D gene: TRBD1
J gene: TRBJ1-1
V gene: TRBV28
clone size: -
CDR3 DNA: TGTGCCAGCAGTTTGGAGCACAGGGGAGGTTTGACTGAAGCTTTCTTT
CDR3 protein: CASSLEHRGGLTEAFF

D gene: -
J gene: TRBJ1-2
V gene: TRBV21-1
clone size: -
CDR3 DNA: TGTGCCAGCAGGGGACAGGGGGATGGCTACACCTTC
CDR3 protein: CASRGQGDGYTF

D gene: TRBD1
J gene: TRBJ1-1
V gene: TRBV3-1/TRBV3-2
clone size: few
CDR3 DNA: TGTGCCAGCAGCCAAGGAGACAGGGGGAACACTGAAGCTTTCTTT
CDR3 protein: CASSQGDRGNTEAFF

D gene: TRBD1
J gene: TRBJ2-1
V gene: TRBV5-1
clone size: -
CDR3 DNA: TGCGCCAGCAGCCGCATGGGACAGGGCGGCAATGAGCAGTTCTTC
CDR3 protein: CASSRMGQGGNEQFF

D gene: -
J gene: TRBJ2-1
V gene: TRBV2
clone size: -
CDR3 DNA: TGTGCCAGCAGCCCTCGAGTGGAGCCCTACAATGAGCAGTTCTTC
CDR3 protein: CASSPRVEPYNEQFF

D gene: -
J gene: TRBJ2-3
V gene: TRBV5-1
clone size: -
CDR3 DNA: TGCGCCAGCAGCTTGGTTGGCAGCACAGATACGCAGTATTTT
CDR3 protein: CASSLVGSTDTQYF

D gene: -
J gene: TRBJ1-2
V gene: TRBV5-1
clone size: -
CDR3 DNA: TGCGCCAGCAGCTCAGACAATAACTATGGCTACACCTTC
CDR3 protein: CASSSDNNYGYTF

D gene: -
J gene: TRBJ1-2
V gene: TRBV6-5
clone size: -
CDR3 DNA: TGTGCCAGCAGTTACCACGGACCCACGGAGGGTGGCTACACCTTC
CDR3 protein: CASSYHGPTEGGYTF

D gene: -
J gene: TRBJ1-3
V gene: TRBV5-4
clone size: -
CDR3 DNA: TGTGCCAGCAATAAGGGGCCCTCTGGAAACACCATATATTTT
CDR3 protein: CASNKGPSGNTIYF

D gene: -
J gene: TRBJ1-5
V gene: TRBV28
clone size: -
CDR3 DNA: TGTGCCAGCACAATTCTGGGCTCGAGTAATCAGCCCCAGCATTTT
CDR3 protein: CASTILGSSNQPQHF

D gene: -
J gene: TRBJ2-7
V gene: TRBV5-6
clone size: -
CDR3 DNA: TGTGCCAGCAGCTTGTACGGGGACTACGAGCAGTACTTC
CDR3 protein: CASSLYGDYEQYF

D gene: -
J gene: TRBJ2-7
V gene: TRBV18
clone size: -
CDR3 DNA: TGTGCCAGCTCACCGCCCGCGGGGAACGAGCAGTACTTC
CDR3 protein: CASSPPAGNEQYF

D gene: -
J gene: TRBJ1-3
V gene: TRBV5-1
clone size: -
CDR3 DNA: TGCGCCAGCAGCTTGGATGGGGCGCCTGGAAACACCATATATTTT
CDR3 protein: CASSLDGAPGNTIYF

D gene: -
J gene: TRBJ1-6
V gene: TRBV19
clone size: -
CDR3 DNA: TGTGCCAGTAGTGTGACCACTACAGGCTATTCTAATTCACCCCTCCACTTT
CDR3 protein: CASSVTTTGYSNSPLHF